This T cell receptor (beta chain) was recorded in a study of blood T cells in healthy people across ages. Turning to this clonotype: Its ends do not fully match the called genes, so a read error is possible.

For the second PCR, which ran for 7 to 11 cycles, a sample-barcoded 5' primer and a J-beta primer mix were used. TCRdb passed the 5' RACE reads through MiXCR, listing each CDR3 protein once. In the table there are some 1.8 million distinct CDR3 sequences, about 39% of which are singletons. This CDR3 contains 17 residues. Total RNA, at least 6 micrograms per sample, came from PBMCs. V is TRBV12-3 or TRBV12-4 and J is TRBJ2-1, with unresolved D. Sequencing was carried out using blood. The clonotype was recovered from a human donor in good health. The CDR3 sequence is CTSSLVGYESSYNEQFF. In nucleotides, the CDR3 is TGTACCAGCAGTTTAGTAGGGTATGAGAGCTCCTACAATGAGCAGTTCTTC.